These T cell receptor beta chains were read from a single sample in a study of Ad26.COV2.S vaccination and SARS-CoV-2 variants. TCRdb keeps only in-frame clones here, not all; method: immunoSEQ multiplex PCR. The sample holds around 320,000 clones, approximately 86% seen once. The source material was peripheral blood, sampled in a trial of Ad26.COV2.S vaccine versus placebo. Receptors originate from a person between 18 and 65 years old who received the Ad26.COV2.S COVID-19 vaccine or a placebo. Both conserved end residues are part of each CDR3.

J gene,V gene,CDR3 protein
TRBJ2-5,TRBV7-9,CASSLVDRGPESQYF
TRBJ2-1,TRBV5-8,CASSPGKNRYNEQFF
TRBJ1-1,TRBV11-2,CASSLTGWGKTEAFF
TRBJ1-5,TRBV20-1,CSASPGSESQPQHF
TRBJ1-1,TRBV18,CASSQAGLAFF
TRBJ1-5,TRBV30,CAWSLGEDQPQHF
TRBJ2-1,TRBV15,CATSRVLPAGNEQFF
TRBJ1-2,TRBV7-9,CASSTRQGNGYTF
TRBJ2-1,TRBV12-2,CASRFTSGGALYNEQFF
TRBJ1-1,TRBV5-5,CASSARTGTEAFF
TRBJ1-2,TRBV2,CASSTDMGGYTF
TRBJ1-2,TRBV5-1,CASSDDRVGNYGYTF
TRBJ2-1,TRBV5-6,CASSPISRLDEQFF
TRBJ1-3,TRBV12-3/TRBV12-4,CASSWGGNTIYF
TRBJ1-6,TRBV6-6,CASSYYQGSYNSPLHF
TRBJ2-1,TRBV3-1/TRBV3-2,CASSQRSRGLLNEQFF
TRBJ1-2,TRBV4-1,CASSQEGDGYTF
TRBJ1-6,TRBV6-6,CASSWGLNSPLHF
TRBJ2-5,TRBV5-1,CASSLGAAFQETQYF
TRBJ1-3,TRBV5-1,CASSLDGRGGNTIYF
TRBJ2-7,TRBV5-1,CASSRGTGGSVDEQYF
TRBJ2-2,TRBV5-1,CASRYGQTTGELFF
TRBJ2-1,TRBV9,CASSVEDAGGRADEQFF
TRBJ2-2,TRBV6-1,CASSDGGTGELFF
TRBJ2-4,TRBV6-5,CASSSPGGPQNIQYF
TRBJ1-1,TRBV28,CASSLPVRGARTEAFF
TRBJ1-4,TRBV28,CASSSRDRGGTNEKLFF
TRBJ2-7,TRBV3-1/TRBV3-2,CASSQRGQASYEQYF
TRBJ1-2,TRBV5-4,CASSLDSLPSNYGYTF